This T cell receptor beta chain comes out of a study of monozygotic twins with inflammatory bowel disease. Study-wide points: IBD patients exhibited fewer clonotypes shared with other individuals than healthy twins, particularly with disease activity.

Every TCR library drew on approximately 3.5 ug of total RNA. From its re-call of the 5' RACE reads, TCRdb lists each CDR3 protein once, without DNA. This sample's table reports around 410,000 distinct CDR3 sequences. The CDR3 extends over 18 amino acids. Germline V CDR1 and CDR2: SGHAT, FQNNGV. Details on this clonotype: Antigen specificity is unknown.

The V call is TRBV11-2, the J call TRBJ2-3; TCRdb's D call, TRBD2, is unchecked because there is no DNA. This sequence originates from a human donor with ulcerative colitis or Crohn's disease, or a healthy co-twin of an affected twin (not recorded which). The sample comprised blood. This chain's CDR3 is CASSPGLAGGPTWDTQYF.